The entry below gives a single TCR beta chain sequence along with its context. What it recognizes is unknown. Sequencing used immunoSEQ multiplex PCR; TCRdb keeps in-frame clones, though not all of them. The sample yields more than 85,000 clones, approximately 90% seen once. V shed 7 bases and J shed 0 bases, with 15 bases lying between them. The CDR3 consists of 15 residues. Germline V CDR1 and CDR2: SGHRS, YFSETQ. The data were obtained in a study of siplizumab effects on memory and regulatory T cells. Findings and limits, study-wide: The authors could not assign a naive or memory phenotype to roughly 75-96% of proliferating CD4+ or CD8+ clones. The drug siplizumab significantly decreased the alloreactive sequences that could be traced to unstimulated CD4+ memory cells.

V usage is TRBV5-1 and J usage is TRBJ2-3; D remains unclear. The sample comprised CD4+ T cells sorted from blood. The sequence was collected from a human donor in good health. CDR3 DNA: TGCGCCAGCTCTGTCGAGCCCTCTAGCACAGATACGCAGTATTTT. Translating gives CASSVEPSSTDTQYF.